This T cell receptor (beta chain) was captured by sequencing in a study of response to subunit inactivated influenza vaccine. Points from the study as a whole: Authors suggested seasonal influenza vaccinations each recruit few new T cells.

V dropped 8 bases and J dropped 0 bases, with 14 bases sitting between them. Germline CDR1 MNHEY, CDR2 SVGEGT. This CDR3 has 15 residues. TCRdb re-analysed the RT-PCR reads in MiXCR, keeping a single row per CDR3 protein. The sample lists about 500,000 distinct CDR3 sequences, approximately 15% occurring once. As regards this clonotype: The antigen is unknown.

The material sequenced was CD4+ T cells sorted from PBMCs, taken roughly 24 months after vaccination. The TCR comes from a man aged 50-75 years who received an inactivated influenza vaccine. The chain links TRBV6-2 or TRBV6-3 to TRBJ2-1, with D possibly matching TRBD2 (6 bases). The CDR3 loop reads CASVIGGLSYNEQFF. As DNA, the CDR3 is TGTGCCAGCGTAATCGGGGGACTCTCCTACAATGAGCAGTTCTTC.